The next 9 T cell receptor beta chains were all read from a single sample in a study of blood T cell repertoires in COVID-19. This table comes from immunoSEQ multiplex PCR, and its TCRdb copy is limited to in-frame clones, with some not included. Of fewer than 250,000 clones listed, 86% are singletons. The sequenced sample consisted of PBMCs or T cells enriched from blood (not recorded which). The origin of the receptors is a woman in her forties with acute COVID-19.

The rearrangement joins TRBV7-8 to TRBJ1-2; 8 bases match TRBD1. V gave up 5 bases and J gave up 7 bases; unmatched junction bases: 12. This CDR3 comprises 15 residues. Looked up from germline, CDR1 is SGHVS and CDR2 is FQNEAQ. This chain's CDR3 is CASSAWTGPGGGYTF. CDR3 sequence (DNA): TGTGCCAGCAGCGCCTGGACAGGGCCGGGAGGTGGCTACACCTTC. Full variable domain (missing parts from reference TRBV7-8 and TRBJ1-2): GAGVSQSPRYKVAKRGQDVALRCDPISGHVSLFWYQQALGQGPEFLTYFQNEAQLDKSGLPSDRFFAERPEGSVSTLKIQRTQQEDSAVYLCASSAWTGPGGGYTFGSGTRLTVV.

V is TRBV28 and J is TRBJ2-1; 11 bases are shared with TRBD2. The junction had 4 bases not matched to a gene; V was cut back by 7 bases and J by 5 bases. CDR1 is MDHEN and CDR2 is SYDVKM in the germline V gene. This CDR3 is 14 amino acids long. The CDR3 region is CASKASGRNNEQFF. DNA for the CDR3: TGTGCCAGCAAGGCTAGCGGGAGGAACAATGAGCAGTTCTTC.

This chain connects TRBV21-1 to TRBJ1-2. TRBV21-1 is assigned pseudogene status. The CDR3 is 13 amino acids. The CDR3 here is CASSKKGGYGYTF. CDR3 nucleotide sequence: TGTGCCAGCAGCAAAAAAGGAGGCTATGGCTACACCTTC.

This chain joins TRBV21-1 and TRBJ1-5. TRBV21-1 is described as a pseudogene. The CDR3 runs to 16 residues. CDR3 DNA: TGTGCCAGCAGCAAATGGGAGGGGCTAATAAATCAGCCCCAGCATTTT. Its translation: CASSKWEGLINQPQHF.

The genes are TRBV7-9 and TRBJ2-3; tentative D call: TRBD1 (5 bases). Trimming took 1 base from V and 6 from J, leaving 8 bases between them. This CDR3 has 13 amino acids. CDR1 and CDR2 (germline): SEHNR, FQNEAQ (reference sequence). For the CDR3, the DNA is TGTGCCAGCAGCTTAGGAGCAGGGGATACGCAGTATTTT. Translated, it gives CASSLGAGDTQYF.

This chain connects TRBV5-1 to TRBJ2-1; D uncertain. The CDR3 totals 13 residues. V dropped 0 bases and J dropped 5 bases, with 6 bases sitting between them. CDR1 is SGHRS and CDR2 is YFSETQ in the germline V gene. This chain's CDR3 is CASSLAVNNEQFF. The CDR3 nucleotides read TGCGCCAGCAGCTTGGCTGTTAACAATGAGCAGTTCTTC.

The chain combines TRBV10-3 with TRBJ1-2, with TRBD1 as a possible D gene (6 bases). The germline CDR1 and CDR2 sequences are ENHRY and SYGVKD. The CDR3 contains 15 residues. The V end lost 3 bases, the J end lost 0 bases, and 11 bases lay between the germline ends. CDR3 protein: CAISDTGRANYGYTF. The CDR3 coding sequence is TGTGCCATCAGTGATACAGGGCGAGCTAACTATGGCTACACCTTC.

This sequence joins TRBV18 and TRBJ2-1; TRBD2 aligns across 9 bases. V lost 3 bases and J lost 8; bases outside the gene matches: 8. Germline CDR1 reads KGHSH; CDR2 reads LQKENI. The CDR3 loop spans 15 amino acids. CDR3 in DNA: TGTGCCAGCTCACCGGGTGCGGGAGGGCCTTATGAGCAGTTCTTC. Residues: CASSPGAGGPYEQFF.

The genes are TRBV28 and TRBJ2-7, with 11 bases matching TRBD2. Per the germline V gene, CDR1 is MDHEN and CDR2 is SYDVKM. The CDR3 totals 15 residues. The junction had 5 bases not matched to a gene; V was cut back by 4 bases and J by 3 bases. The CDR3 DNA reads as TGTGCCAGCAGTTCCACTAGCGGGAGAATCTACGAGCAGTACTTC. This gives the protein CASSSTSGRIYEQYF.